The T cell receptor (beta chain) described here comes from a study of OX40 agonist ivuxolimab in advanced cancers. Broadly, across the study: Ivuxolimab was an agonistic, fully human IgG2 monoclonal antibody directed against OX40 (CD134), a costimulatory receptor. Intravenous ivuxolimab was administered to patients every 2 weeks at six dose levels: 0.01, 0.1, 0.3, 1.5, 3 and 10 mg/kg. Of the roughly 52 patients in dose escalation, approximately 20 had hepatocellular carcinoma, roughly 15 had melanoma, 9 had renal cell carcinoma and 9 had head and neck cancer. The dose-escalation cohort was about 83% male with a mean age of about 58 years, ranging from 23 to 79. Patients were allowed to have had prior anti-PD-1, anti-PD-L1 or anti-CTLA-4 therapy, and roughly two fifths of the dose-escalation patients had been treated with checkpoint inhibitors. Three dose-escalation patients achieved partial responses, one with hepatocellular carcinoma and two with cutaneous melanoma. Peripheral TCRbeta sequencing aimed to test whether ivuxolimab altered TCR sequence diversity and caused clonal T-cell expansion. The paper describes the monotherapy dose-escalation part (N of about 47 patients) of the phase I trial of ivuxolimab. Points the paper makes about the study in general: The antigen specificity of the clonally expanded peripheral T cells was not determined. Clonal expansion of both CD4+ and CD8+ blood T cells was observed from baseline to week 6 at doses 0.1 to 3.0 mg/kg. After ivuxolimab, expanded clones were on average more numerous among CD8+ T cells than among CD4+ T cells. In the 0.1-3.0 mg/kg groups, partial responders were among the patients with the lowest normalized peripheral clonal expansion, particularly in CD8+ T cells. Low levels of normalized T-cell clonal expansion were also shown by some nonresponding patients.

For sequencing of the TCRbeta CDR3 region, genomic DNA was extracted from the sorted cells. TCRbeta CDR3 regions were sequenced using the immunoSEQ Assay. Here the immuneACCESS table is served through TCRdb, limited to in-frame sequences with V and J called. Missing clones are a known gap in these copies; in checked studies unresolved V genes cover under half, and the rest lacks a known reason. In this sample the table shows around 30,000 clones, approximately 84% of which occur a single time. Clones ranked in the top ten supply about a fifth of the sample. Concerning this clone itself: Its antigen specificity is not known. Base qualities are not at hand, and no much larger clone is one base apart.

CDR1 and CDR2, per the germline V gene (reference sequence), are MNHEY and SMNVEV. V lost 6 bases and J lost 9 bases; the stretch between them is 24 bases long. From cysteine to phenylalanine, the CDR3 is 16 amino acids long. Only the CDR3 part of the read is kept: 48 bases, read in frame from the first base. Patients with a history of autoimmune disease or receiving systemic immunosuppression were excluded from the trial. Peripheral blood for TCR sequencing was collected from all dose cohorts at baseline, on cycle 4 day 1, and on cycle 7 day 1. The samples were drawn from a first-in-human, open-label, multicenter phase I dose-escalation trial of ivuxolimab. Adults with locally advanced or metastatic head and neck squamous cell, hepatocellular, melanoma or renal cell carcinoma were enrolled in the trial. Before TCR sequencing, CD4+ and CD8+ T cells were separately sorted from peripheral blood.

The sequence was collected from an adult with an advanced solid tumor such as melanoma, head and neck, liver or kidney cancer. The sequencing here drew on CD4+ or CD8+ T cells sorted from blood, taken in a trial of the OX40 agonist ivuxolimab. The V gene is TRBV27 and the J gene is TRBJ1-5, with TRBD1 perhaps the D gene, on 5 matching bases. The DNA sequence follows: TGTGCCAGCAGCCTCCGGGGACCGACACCAAAAGGGCCCCAGCATTTT. It translates to CASSLRGPTPKGPQHF.